A single T cell receptor beta chain is shown here with its context. Measured with immunoSEQ multiplex PCR; TCRdb has only the in-frame clones, and not every one. The table shows 1.5 million to 2.5 million clones, with just under 95% occurring only once. Terminally differentiated effector memory CD45RA+ cells were excluded by CCR7 positive selection of CD45RO-negative cells. The data derive from a study of shared clonotypes between healthy human individuals. The CDR3 totals 13 residues. Per the germline V gene, CDR1 is SGHVS and CDR2 is FNYEAQ. V gave up 4 bases and J gave up 12 bases, with 16 bases separating them.

The TCR sequence derives from a man aged 18 to 29 in good health. The sample was naive CD8+ T cells sorted from blood. The chain couples TRBV7-6 to TRBJ2-1; D call uncertain. The CDR3 loop is CASSSAGLGGQFF. As DNA, the CDR3 is TGTGCCAGCAGCTCCGCCGGTTTGGGTGGGCAGTTCTTC. Based on the CDR3 plus reference TRBV7-6 and TRBJ2-1, the full variable domain is GAGVSQSPRYKVTKRGQDVALRCDPISGHVSLYWYRQALGQGPEFLTYFNYEAQQDKSGLPNDRFSAERPEGSISTLTIQRTEQRDSAMYRCASSSAGLGGQFFGPGTRLTVL.